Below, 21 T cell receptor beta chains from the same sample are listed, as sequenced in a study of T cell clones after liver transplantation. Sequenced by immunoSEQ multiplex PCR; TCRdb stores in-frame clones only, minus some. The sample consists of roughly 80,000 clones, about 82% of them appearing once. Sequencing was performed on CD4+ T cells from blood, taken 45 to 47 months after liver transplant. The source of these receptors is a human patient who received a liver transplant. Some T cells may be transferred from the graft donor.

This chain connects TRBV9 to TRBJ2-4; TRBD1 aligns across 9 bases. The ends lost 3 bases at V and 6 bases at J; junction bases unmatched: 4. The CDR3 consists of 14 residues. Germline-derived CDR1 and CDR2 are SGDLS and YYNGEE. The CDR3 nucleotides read TGTGCCAGCAGCGCCCGGGACAGGGCAAACATTCAGTACTTC. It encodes CASSARDRANIQYF.

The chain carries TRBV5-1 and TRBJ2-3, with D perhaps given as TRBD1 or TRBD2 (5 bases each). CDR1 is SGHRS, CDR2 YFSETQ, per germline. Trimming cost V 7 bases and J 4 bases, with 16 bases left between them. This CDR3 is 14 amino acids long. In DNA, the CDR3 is TGCGCCAGCGGGATTTTCGGGGCCGCAGATACGCAGTATTTT. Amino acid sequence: CASGIFGAADTQYF.

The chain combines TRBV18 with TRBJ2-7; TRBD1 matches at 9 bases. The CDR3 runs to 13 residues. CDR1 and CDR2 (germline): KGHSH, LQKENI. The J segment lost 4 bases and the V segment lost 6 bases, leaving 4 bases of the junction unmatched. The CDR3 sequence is CASSHGQGYEQYF. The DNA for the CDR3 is TGTGCCAGCTCCCACGGACAGGGGTACGAGCAGTACTTC.

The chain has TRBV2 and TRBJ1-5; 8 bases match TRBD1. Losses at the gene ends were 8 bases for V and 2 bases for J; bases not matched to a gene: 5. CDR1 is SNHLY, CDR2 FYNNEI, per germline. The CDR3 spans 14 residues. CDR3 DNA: TGTGCCAGCGCCGGGACAGGTGGCAATCAGCCCCAGCATTTT. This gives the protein CASAGTGGNQPQHF.

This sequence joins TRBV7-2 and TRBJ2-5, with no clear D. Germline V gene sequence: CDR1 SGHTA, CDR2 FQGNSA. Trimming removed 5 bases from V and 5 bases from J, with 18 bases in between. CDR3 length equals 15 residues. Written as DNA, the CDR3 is TGTGCCAGCAGCCCCCGCCCGAATCCCGCGGAGACCCAGTACTTC. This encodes CASSPRPNPAETQYF.

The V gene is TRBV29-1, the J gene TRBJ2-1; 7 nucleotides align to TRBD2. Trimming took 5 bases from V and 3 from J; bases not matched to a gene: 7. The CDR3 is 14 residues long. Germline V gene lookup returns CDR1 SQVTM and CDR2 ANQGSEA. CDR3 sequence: CSVRGSGIYNEQFF. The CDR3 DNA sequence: TGCAGCGTTCGCGGGAGCGGGATCTACAATGAGCAGTTCTTC.

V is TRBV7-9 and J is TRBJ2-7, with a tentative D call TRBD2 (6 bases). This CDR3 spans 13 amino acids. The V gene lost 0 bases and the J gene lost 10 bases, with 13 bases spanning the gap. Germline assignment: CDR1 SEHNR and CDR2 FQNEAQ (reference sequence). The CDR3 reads CASSLAVLAPQYF. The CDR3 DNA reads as TGTGCCAGCAGCTTAGCGGTACTAGCCCCACAGTACTTC. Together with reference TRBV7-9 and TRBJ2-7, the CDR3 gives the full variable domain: DTGVSQNPRHKITKRGQNVTFRCDPISEHNRLYWYRQTLGQGPEFLTYFQNEAQLEKSRLLSDRFSAERPKGSFSTLEIQRTEQGDSAMYLCASSLAVLAPQYFGPGTRLTVT.

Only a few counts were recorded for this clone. The CDR3 loop is CASSIQKGNYGYTF. The CDR3 coding sequence is TGTGCCAGTAGTATCCAAAAGGGAAACTATGGCTACACCTTC. The gene calls are TRBV19 and TRBJ1-2; no definite D call. The CDR3 consists of 14 residues. V lost 3 bases, J lost 2 bases, and 10 bases lay in between. Germline loops: CDR1 LNHDA, CDR2 SQIVND (reference sequence).

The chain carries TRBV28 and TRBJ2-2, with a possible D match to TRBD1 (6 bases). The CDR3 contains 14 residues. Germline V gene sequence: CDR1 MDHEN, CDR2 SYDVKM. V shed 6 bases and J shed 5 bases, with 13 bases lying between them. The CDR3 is CASSPNRVTGELFF. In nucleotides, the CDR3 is TGTGCCAGCAGCCCAAACAGGGTTACCGGGGAGCTGTTTTTT.

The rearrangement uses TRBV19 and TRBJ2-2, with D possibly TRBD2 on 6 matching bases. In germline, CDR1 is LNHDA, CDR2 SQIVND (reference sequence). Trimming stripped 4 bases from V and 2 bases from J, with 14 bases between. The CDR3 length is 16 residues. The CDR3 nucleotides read TGTGCCAGTAGTACCTTGGGTAGCGGAAACACCGGGGAGCTGTTTTTT. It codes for CASSTLGSGNTGELFF.

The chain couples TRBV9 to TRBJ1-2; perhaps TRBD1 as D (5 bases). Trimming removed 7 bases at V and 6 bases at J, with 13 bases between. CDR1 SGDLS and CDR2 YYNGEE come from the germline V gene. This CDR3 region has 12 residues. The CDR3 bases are TGTGCCAGCGGTGGGGCATACGATGGCTACACCTTC. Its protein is CASGGAYDGYTF. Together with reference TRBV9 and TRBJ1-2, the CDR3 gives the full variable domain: DSGVTQTPKHLITATGQRVTLRCSPRSGDLSVYWYQQSLDQGLQFLIQYYNGEERAKGNILERFSAQQFPDLHSELNLSSLELGDSALYFCASGGAYDGYTFGSGTRLTVV.

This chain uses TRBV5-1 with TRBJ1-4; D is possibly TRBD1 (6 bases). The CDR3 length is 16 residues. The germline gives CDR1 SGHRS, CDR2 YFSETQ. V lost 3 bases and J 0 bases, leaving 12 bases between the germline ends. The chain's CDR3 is CASSWGTPATNEKLFF. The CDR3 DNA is TGCGCCAGCAGCTGGGGGACACCAGCAACTAATGAAAAACTGTTTTTT.

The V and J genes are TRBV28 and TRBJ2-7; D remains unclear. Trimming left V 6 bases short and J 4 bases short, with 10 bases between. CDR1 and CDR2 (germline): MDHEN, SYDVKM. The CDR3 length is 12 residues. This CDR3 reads CASRLMDYEQYF. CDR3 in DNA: TGTGCCAGCAGACTAATGGATTACGAGCAGTACTTC.

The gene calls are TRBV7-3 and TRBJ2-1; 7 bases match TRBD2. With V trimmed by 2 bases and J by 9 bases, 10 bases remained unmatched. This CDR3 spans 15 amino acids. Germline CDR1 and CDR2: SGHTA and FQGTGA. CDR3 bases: TGTGCCAGCAGCTTAGCACTAGCGCCCGGGGGTGAGCAGTTCTTC. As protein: CASSLALAPGGEQFF.

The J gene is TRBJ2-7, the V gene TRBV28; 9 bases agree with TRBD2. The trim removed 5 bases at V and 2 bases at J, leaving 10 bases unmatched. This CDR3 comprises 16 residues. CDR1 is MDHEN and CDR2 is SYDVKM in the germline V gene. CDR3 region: CASSPRSGRRAYEQYF. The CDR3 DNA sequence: TGTGCCAGCAGTCCACGCAGCGGGAGGAGGGCCTACGAGCAGTACTTC.

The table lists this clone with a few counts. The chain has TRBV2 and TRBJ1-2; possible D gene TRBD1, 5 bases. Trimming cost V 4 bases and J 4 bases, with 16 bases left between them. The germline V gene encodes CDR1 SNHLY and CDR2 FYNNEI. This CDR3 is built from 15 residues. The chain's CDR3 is CASSVGRGVGYGYTF. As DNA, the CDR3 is TGTGCCAGCAGTGTCGGGCGGGGCGTAGGCTATGGCTACACCTTC.

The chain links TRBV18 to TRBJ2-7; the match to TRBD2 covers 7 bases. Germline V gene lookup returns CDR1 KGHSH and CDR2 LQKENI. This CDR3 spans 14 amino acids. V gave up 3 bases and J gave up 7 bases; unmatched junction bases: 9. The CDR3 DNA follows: TGTGCCAGCTCACCGGGACTAACCAGTCAAGAGCAGTACTTC. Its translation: CASSPGLTSQEQYF.

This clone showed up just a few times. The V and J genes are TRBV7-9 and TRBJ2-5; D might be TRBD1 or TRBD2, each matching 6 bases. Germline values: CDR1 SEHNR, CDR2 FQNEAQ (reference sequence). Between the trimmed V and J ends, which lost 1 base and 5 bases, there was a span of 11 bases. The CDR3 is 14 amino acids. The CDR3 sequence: CASSLVGGRETQYF. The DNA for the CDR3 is TGTGCCAGCAGCTTAGTGGGGGGCAGGGAGACCCAGTACTTC. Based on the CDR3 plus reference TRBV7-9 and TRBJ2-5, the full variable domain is DTGVSQNPRHKITKRGQNVTFRCDPISEHNRLYWYRQTLGQGPEFLTYFQNEAQLEKSRLLSDRFSAERPKGSFSTLEIQRTEQGDSAMYLCASSLVGGRETQYFGPGTRLLVL.

The CDR3: CASSPQYRSSTEAFF. As DNA, the CDR3 is TGTGCCAGCAGCCCCCAGTACAGGTCGAGCACTGAAGCTTTCTTT. The chain recombines TRBV28 with TRBJ1-1; D possibly corresponds to TRBD1 (5 bases). This CDR3 region has 15 residues. V lost 6 bases, J lost 4 bases, and 18 bases lay in between. Germline V gene data show CDR1 as MDHEN and CDR2 as SYDVKM.

CDR3 DNA: TGTGCCAGCAGCCTCGACTCAGCTTTGAGTCTTGGTGAGCAGTTCTTC. Protein sequence: CASSLDSALSLGEQFF. The chain recombines TRBV5-4 with TRBJ2-1, with D uncertain. Germline-derived CDR1 and CDR2 are SGHNT and YYREEE (reference sequence). V was shortened by 4 bases and J by 9 bases, with 23 bases between the two germline ends. The CDR3 runs 16 residues.

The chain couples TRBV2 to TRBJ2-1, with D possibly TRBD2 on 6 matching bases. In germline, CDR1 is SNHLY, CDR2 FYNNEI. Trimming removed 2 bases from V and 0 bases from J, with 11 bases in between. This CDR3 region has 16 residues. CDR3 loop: CASSERAGSSYNEQFF. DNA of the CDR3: TGTGCCAGCAGTGAACGGGCGGGGAGCTCCTACAATGAGCAGTTCTTC.